This section outlines one T cell receptor beta chain sequence together with its context. MiXCR, applied by TCRdb to the 5' RACE reads, yields one record per CDR3 protein. The table shows roughly 610,000 distinct CDR3 sequences, with approximately 15% occurring only once. The data are from a study of T-cell memory formation after mild COVID-19. The specimen sequenced was PBMCs or a T cell subset sorted from them (not recorded which). This sequence was found in an adult woman who had mild COVID-19 (a few samples of this study predate the infection). Cell type and time point are not known.

The CDR3 loop is CASNGQGEPNTEAFF. CDR3 in DNA: TGTGCCAGCAACGGACAGGGAGAACCGAACACTGAAGCTTTCTTT. The rearrangement links TRBV5-6 to TRBJ1-1; 8 positions match TRBD1. V lost 6 bases to trimming and J lost 1 base; unmatched junction nucleotides: 8. CDR1 SGHDT and CDR2 YYEEEE come from the germline V gene. The CDR3 length is 15 residues.